The T cell receptor (beta chain) under discussion was sequenced for a study of blood T cells in healthy people across ages. The germline V and J ends were trimmed by 1 base and 8 bases, with 17 bases remaining between them. Germline V gives CDR1 MNHEY, CDR2 SVGAGI. The CDR3 extends over 15 amino acids. Using a J-beta primer mix together with a sample-barcoded 5' primer, a second PCR was run for roughly 7 to 12 cycles. Each cDNA molecule, via a template-switch adaptor with 12 random nucleotides, was tagged. TCRdb used MiXCR to reprocess the 5' RACE reads, holding one entry per CDR3 protein. The data show 1.5 million to 2 million distinct CDR3 sequences, with just under 50% seen just once and less than 2.5% held by the top ten.

The V gene is TRBV6-5, the J gene TRBJ1-1; D unresolved. The receptor was derived from a woman aged 40 to 49 in good health. Input material: blood. The CDR3 protein is CASSYYSRAKREAFF. DNA of the CDR3: TGTGCCAGCAGTTACTACAGCCGCGCCAAGCGAGAAGCTTTCTTT.